The 8 T cell receptor beta chains below were found in one sample sequenced in a study of blood T cells in healthy people across ages. PCR was performed a second time for about 7 to 12 cycles using a sample-barcoded 5' primer and a J-beta primer mix. TCRdb re-derived calls from the 5' RACE reads in MiXCR, one entry per CDR3 protein. In the table there are about 1.6 million distinct CDR3 sequences, around 36% of which are singletons. Sample: blood. The origin of the receptors is a woman aged 25 to 39 in good health.

V is TRBV20-1 and J is TRBJ2-3; 9 nucleotides align to TRBD2. There are 15 residues in the CDR3. Germline V CDR1 and CDR2: DFQATT, SNEGSKA (reference sequence). The V gene end was trimmed by 3 bases and the J gene end by 2 bases; junction bases not matched to a gene: 6. For the CDR3, the DNA is TGCAGTGCTAGGTTCGAGCGGGGGGCCACAGATACGCAGTATTTT. This translates into CSARFERGATDTQYF.

The chain couples TRBV5-1 to TRBJ1-4, with D perhaps matching TRBD1 (6 bases). Germline CDR1 reads SGHRS; CDR2 reads YFSETQ. CDR3 length equals 15 residues. V was shortened by 0 bases and J by 10 bases, with 16 bases between the two germline ends. CDR3 amino acids: CASSLAEGGVGKLFF. The CDR3 DNA sequence: TGCGCCAGCAGCTTGGCCGAGGGGGGAGTCGGAAAACTGTTTTTT. Complete variable domain (other parts from reference TRBV5-1 and TRBJ1-4): KAGVTQTPRYLIKTRGQQVTLSCSPISGHRSVSWYQQTPGQGLQFLFEYFSETQRNKGNFPGRFSGRQFSNSRSEMNVSTLELGDSALYLCASSLAEGGVGKLFFGSGTQLSVL.

This clonotype showed up just a few times. The chain employs TRBV12-3 or TRBV12-4 and TRBJ2-5; 8 bases align to TRBD2. The CDR3 sequence is 16 residues long. V lost 1 base, J lost 5 bases, and 9 bases stayed unmatched. In DNA, the CDR3 is TGTGCCAGCAGTTTAGTGGGTCTAGCGGGCGAGGAGACCCAGTACTTC. It encodes CASSLVGLAGEETQYF.

The rearrangement joins TRBV15 to TRBJ2-3, with TRBD2 matching 9 bases. The germline gives CDR1 LNHNV, CDR2 YYDKDF (reference sequence). CDR3 length: 17 amino acids. Unmatched junction bases numbered 9, after V lost 0 bases and J lost 5 bases. The CDR3 region has the DNA TGTGCCACCAGCAGAGATTCCGCGGGAGGGCCGGGAGATACGCAGTATTTT. Its protein is CATSRDSAGGPGDTQYF.

This clonotype was observed a few times. The rearrangement joins TRBV29-1 to TRBJ1-2; D is possibly TRBD1 (5 bases). The length of the CDR3 is 13 residues. CDR1 SQVTM and CDR2 ANQGSEA come from the germline V gene. V lost 6 bases and J lost 4, with 15 bases in between. In DNA form, the CDR3 reads TGCAGCGTATGGTCGGGGACTGGCTATGGCTACACCTTC. Encoded protein: CSVWSGTGYGYTF.

The gene calls are TRBV2 and TRBJ2-5; D might be TRBD2 (6 bases). Germline lookup yields CDR1 SNHLY and CDR2 FYNNEI. The CDR3 loop spans 16 amino acids. V was cut by 0 bases and J by 5 bases, with 16 bases left in between. In nucleotides, the CDR3 is TGTGCCAGCAGTGAAGCGTTATGGGGGGTGGATGAGACCCAGTACTTC. It specifies CASSEALWGVDETQYF.

The J gene is TRBJ2-1, the V gene TRBV2; 12 bases map to TRBD2. CDR3 length equals 18 residues. Germline V gene lookup returns CDR1 SNHLY and CDR2 FYNNEI. Trimming cost V 4 bases and J 6 bases; bases outside gene matches: 13. The CDR3 coding sequence is TGTGCCAGCAGTGGTCCCTATCTAGCGGGAGGGCCACGCAATGAGCAGTTCTTC. Translating it yields CASSGPYLAGGPRNEQFF.

Only a few counts were recorded for this clonotype. The gene calls are TRBV4-1 and TRBJ1-1; perhaps TRBD1 as D (5 bases). Germline CDR1 MGHRA, CDR2 YSYEKL. This CDR3 comprises 13 residues. V lost 6 bases and J 6 bases, leaving 14 bases between the germline ends. The CDR3 bases are TGCGCCAGCAGTGGCGGGGGTAGCGCTGAAGCTTTCTTT. Translating gives CASSGGGSAEAFF.